This TCR beta chain originates from a study of cytomegalovirus exposure and HLA in healthy donors. The PCR contained 60 Vbeta and 13 Jbeta primers. TCRdb keeps only in-frame clones here, not all; method: immunoSEQ multiplex PCR. The sample includes approximately 120,000 clones, roughly 82% of them seen just once. With 1 base removed from V and 4 bases from J, the gap between germline ends came to 11 bases. This CDR3 is built from 14 residues. Germline V gene lookup returns CDR1 SGHTA and CDR2 FQGNSA. Whole-study results and caveats: Later on, an analysis showed TCR association rates differing by HLA locus, with DRB1 the most and HLA-C the fewest. The study reported that TCR beta sequences accurately predicted HLA-A and HLA-B alleles in most subjects. In a later analysis, HLA-associated beta chains showed higher expansion and lower generation probabilities than comparable chains. Reports indicated that the classifier achieved high specificity and sensitivity in diagnosing cytomegalovirus status.

Turning to this clone: The target antigen is unknown.

This TCR came from a woman aged 40 to 50 in good health and CMV-seropositive. Sequencing was carried out using PBMCs. The rearrangement links TRBV7-2 to TRBJ2-7; maybe TRBD1 (6 bases). In DNA form, the CDR3 reads TGTGCCAGCAGCTTAGTACAGGGCTATTACGAGCAGTACTTC. Translation gives CASSLVQGYYEQYF.